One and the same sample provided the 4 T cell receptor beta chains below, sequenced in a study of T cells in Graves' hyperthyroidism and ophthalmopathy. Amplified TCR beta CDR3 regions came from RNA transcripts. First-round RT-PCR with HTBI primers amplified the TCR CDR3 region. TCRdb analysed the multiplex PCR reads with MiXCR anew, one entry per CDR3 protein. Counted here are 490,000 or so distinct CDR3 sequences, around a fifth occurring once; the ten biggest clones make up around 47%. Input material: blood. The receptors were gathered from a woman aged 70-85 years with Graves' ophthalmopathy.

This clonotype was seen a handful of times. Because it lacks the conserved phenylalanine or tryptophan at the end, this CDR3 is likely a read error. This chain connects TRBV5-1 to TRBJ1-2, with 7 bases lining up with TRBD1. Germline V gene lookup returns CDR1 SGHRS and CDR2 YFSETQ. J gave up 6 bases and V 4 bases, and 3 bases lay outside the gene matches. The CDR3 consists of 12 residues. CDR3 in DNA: TGCGCCAGCAGCGCTGGGACAGATGGCTACACCCTC. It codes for CASSAGTDGYTL.

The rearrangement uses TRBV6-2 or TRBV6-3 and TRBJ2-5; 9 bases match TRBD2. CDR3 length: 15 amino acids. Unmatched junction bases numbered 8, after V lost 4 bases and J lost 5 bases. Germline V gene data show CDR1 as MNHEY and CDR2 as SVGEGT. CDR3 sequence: CASSSSGGTWETQYF. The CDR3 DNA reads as TGTGCCAGCAGTTCCAGCGGGGGGACCTGGGAGACCCAGTACTTC.

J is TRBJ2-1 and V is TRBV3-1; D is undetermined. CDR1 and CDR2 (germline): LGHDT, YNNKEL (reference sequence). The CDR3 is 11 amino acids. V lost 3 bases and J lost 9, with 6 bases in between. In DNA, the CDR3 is TGTGCCAGCAGCCACGGGTTTGAGCAGTTCTTC. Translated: CASSHGFEQFF.

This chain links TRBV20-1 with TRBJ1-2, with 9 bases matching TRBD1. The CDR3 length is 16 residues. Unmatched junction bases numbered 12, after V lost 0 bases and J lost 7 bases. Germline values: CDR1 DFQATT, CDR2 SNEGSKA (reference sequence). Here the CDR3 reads CSARDQKNRGRSGYTF. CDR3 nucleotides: TGCAGTGCTAGAGATCAAAAAAACAGGGGGCGCTCTGGCTACACCTTC.